A selection of T cell receptor beta chains follows, all from one sample in a study of shared clonotypes between healthy human individuals. Libraries were prepared by immunoSEQ multiplex PCR; TCRdb keeps only in-frame clonotypes and omits some of them. The sample has roughly 700,000 clones; about 74% are singletons. The sequenced sample consisted of memory CD4+ T cells sorted from blood. Receptor source: a woman aged 25 to 39 in good health. The CDR3 runs from the conserved cysteine through the conserved F or W. Fields, in order: D gene, J gene, V gene, clone size, CDR3 DNA, CDR3 protein. D genes are given only for firm matches. Clone size is stated in some rows and not others, as once, few, many or a class when expanded.

TRBD2 | TRBJ2-5 | TRBV7-2 | . | TGTGCCAGCAGCCCGGGACTAGCGGGAGGGGAGACCCAGTACTTC | CASSPGLAGGETQYF
. | TRBJ2-7 | TRBV6-5 | . | TGTGCCAGCACTCCTATCGGGAGCCTCTACGAGCAGTACTTC | CASTPIGSLYEQYF
. | TRBJ1-5 | TRBV28 | . | TGTGCCAGCAGATACGGGCCGTACAATCAGCCCCAGCATTTT | CASRYGPYNQPQHF
. | TRBJ1-2 | TRBV4-1 | . | TGCGCCAGCAGCCAATTTACCGCGGGACCCTATGGCTACACCTTC | CASSQFTAGPYGYTF
TRBD1 | TRBJ1-5 | TRBV28 | once | TGTGCCAGCAGTTTAACAGGGGCACGAAATCAGCCCCAGCATTTT | CASSLTGARNQPQHF
. | TRBJ2-5 | TRBV30 | . | TGTGCCTGGACTGGGGGGCTAGAGACCCAGTACTTC | CAWTGGLETQYF
. | TRBJ2-2 | TRBV27 | . | TGTGCCAGCAGTTTGTCGGGGGCCGGCGGGGAGCTGTTTTTT | CASSLSGAGGELFF
. | TRBJ1-4 | TRBV7-9 | . | TGTGCCAGCAGCCGAGCAACTAATGAAAAACTGTTTTTT | CASSRATNEKLFF
. | TRBJ2-7 | TRBV2 | . | TGTGCCAGCGGGGCGTACGGGACTTACTACGAGCAGTACTTC | CASGAYGTYYEQYF
. | TRBJ1-1 | TRBV7-9 | . | TGTGCCAGCAGCTTAGGAGGGACGCCCCACACTGAAGCTTTCTTT | CASSLGGTPHTEAFF
TRBD1 | TRBJ1-2 | TRBV11-3 | . | TGTGCCAGCAGCTTAGGTTTGAGGGGGCGCACCTATGGCTACACCTTC | CASSLGLRGRTYGYTF
TRBD2 | TRBJ2-2 | TRBV5-4 | . | TGTGCCAGCAGCCCAGGGGGAGCGGGAGGGACCGGGGAGCTGTTTTTT | CASSPGGAGGTGELFF
. | TRBJ2-6 | TRBV29-1 | . | TGCAGCGTTGACAGGGCTGGGGCCAACGTCCTGACTTTC | CSVDRAGANVLTF
TRBD1 | TRBJ1-1 | TRBV11-2 | . | TGTGCCAGCAGCTTAGTGGGGACAGGGGGACTGAACACTGAAGCTTTCTTT | CASSLVGTGGLNTEAFF